Listed here are 25 T cell receptor beta chains from one sample, sequenced in a study of T cells after yellow fever vaccination. Each CDR3 protein is one row after TCRdb ran MiXCR on the 5' RACE reads. The table includes a few hundred thousand distinct CDR3 sequences, roughly 8.6% detected once. The source material was PBMCs, sampled about 49 days after the first yellow fever vaccination. The receptors derive from a man aged 18 to 30 who received the YFV17D yellow fever vaccine.

The chain couples TRBV18 to TRBJ1-2; D unclear. V gave up 3 bases and J gave up 2 bases, with 7 bases separating them. CDR3 length: 13 residues. Germline values: CDR1 KGHSH, CDR2 LQKENI. The CDR3 here is CASSPDVNYGYTF. As DNA, the CDR3 is TGTGCCAGCTCACCCGACGTGAACTATGGCTACACCTTC.

The chain is built from TRBV20-1 and TRBJ1-2, with 7 bases matching TRBD1. This CDR3 is 12 amino acids long. Germline CDR1 reads DFQATT; CDR2 reads SNEGSKA (reference sequence). J was trimmed by 3 bases and V by 5 bases; bases with no gene match: 3. This CDR3 reads CSAHQGDYGYTF. The CDR3 coding sequence is TGCAGTGCTCACCAGGGGGACTATGGCTACACCTTC.

This clonotype was counted only a few times. The rearrangement links TRBV7-9 to TRBJ2-3, with 10 bases identical to TRBD1. The CDR3 is 15 amino acids. CDR1 and CDR2 from the germline V gene are SEHNR and FQNEAQ (reference sequence). J lost 5 bases, V lost 5 bases, and 7 bases had no gene match. Here the CDR3 DNA reads TGTGCCAGCAGCCCGGGACAGGGGCAACAAGATACGCAGTATTTT. Residues: CASSPGQGQQDTQYF.

At least ten counts were recorded for this clonotype. The chain combines TRBV4-1 with TRBJ1-1; no definite D call. Trimming stripped 3 bases from V and 5 bases from J, with 16 bases between. From germline, CDR1 is MGHRA and CDR2 YSYEKL. The CDR3 extends over 15 amino acids. CDR3 amino acids: CASSQTPTLGTEAFF. In DNA, the CDR3 is TGCGCCAGCAGCCAGACCCCGACGTTGGGGACTGAAGCTTTCTTT.

This sequence joins TRBV28 and TRBJ2-4; possibly TRBD1 or TRBD2 for D (5 bases each). This CDR3 is 11 amino acids long. The germline CDR1 and CDR2 sequences are MDHEN and SYDVKM. Trimming shortened V by 4 bases and J by 15 bases, and 13 bases separated the two germline ends. CDR3 loop: CASSSGRALYF. CDR3 bases: TGTGCCAGCAGTTCGGGACGGGCTTTGTACTTC. The whole variable domain, remainder taken from reference TRBV28 and TRBJ2-4, is DVKVTQSSRYLVKRTGEKVFLECVQDMDHENMFWYRQDPGLGLRLIYFSYDVKMKEKGDIPEGYSVSREKKERFSLILESASTNQTSMYLCASSSGRALYFGAGTRLSVL.

This clonotype occurred a few times. This chain connects TRBV3-1 to TRBJ1-5; TRBD1 might be the D (5 bases). Trimming stripped 3 bases from V and 5 bases from J, with 11 bases between. CDR3 length: 14 residues. Germline CDR1 LGHDT, CDR2 YNNKEL (reference sequence). This chain's CDR3 is CASSQSDIYQPQHF. CDR3 bases: TGTGCCAGCAGCCAGTCGGACATCTATCAGCCCCAGCATTTT.

The table lists this clonotype with many counts. The chain combines TRBV2 with TRBJ2-7; tentatively, D is TRBD1 (6 bases). V was clipped by 6 bases and J by 1 base, with 16 bases between them. The V gene's germline CDR1 is SNHLY and CDR2 FYNNEI. The CDR3 sequence is 15 residues long. CDR3 DNA: TGTGCCAGCAGCCCCACAGGGTTCGGGTCCTACGAGCAGTACGTC. Its translation is CASSPTGFGSYEQYV.

This clonotype was detected only a few times. The chain uses TRBV20-1 and TRBJ2-1, with a weak D call TRBD2 (7 bases). CDR3 length equals 13 residues. Per germline, CDR1 DFQATT and CDR2 SNEGSKA (reference sequence). The V gene lost 3 bases and the J gene lost 8 bases, with 14 bases spanning the gap. CDR3 DNA: TGCAGTGCTAGGAGGGGGGGCTTGGATGAGCAGTTCTTC. It yields the protein CSARRGGLDEQFF.

This rearrangement joins TRBV6-2 or TRBV6-3 to TRBJ2-2; no definite D call. Germline V lookup: CDR1 MNHEY, CDR2 SVGEGT. The CDR3 runs 13 residues. Trimming stripped 7 bases from V and 0 bases from J, with 6 bases between. CDR3 nucleotides: TGTGCCAGCAAGTCCCCGAACACCGGGGAGCTGTTTTTT. Its protein product is CASKSPNTGELFF.

This clonotype occurred a few times. The chain is built from TRBV4-1 and TRBJ2-6; D might be TRBD1 (6 bases). Germline assignment: CDR1 MGHRA and CDR2 YSYEKL. The CDR3 covers 17 residues. V was shortened by 4 bases and J by 4 bases, with 17 bases between the two germline ends. The CDR3 sequence is CASSPGQGRSGANVLTF. CDR3 bases: TGCGCCAGCAGCCCGGGCCAGGGGAGATCAGGGGCCAACGTCCTGACTTTC.

This clonotype has at least ten counts. The genes are TRBV19 and TRBJ2-1, with D uncertain. V lost 3 bases to trimming and J lost 0 bases, with 12 bases between them. The CDR3 sequence is 16 residues long. From germline, CDR1 is LNHDA and CDR2 SQIVND (reference sequence). The CDR3 region is CASSIWSESSYNEQFF. The CDR3 region has the DNA TGTGCCAGTAGTATTTGGTCTGAGAGCTCCTACAATGAGCAGTTCTTC.

CDR3 nucleotide sequence: TGTGCCAGCAGTTGGACAGTGAATACGCAGTATTTT. Translated: CASSWTVNTQYF. The chain joins TRBV2 to TRBJ2-3; possible D gene TRBD1, 6 bases. V was shortened by 5 bases and J by 7 bases, with 10 bases between the two germline ends. The CDR3 has 12 residues. Germline V gene sequence: CDR1 SNHLY, CDR2 FYNNEI.

The sample holds many counts of this clonotype. The gene calls are TRBV6-5 and TRBJ1-2; D is uncertain. The length of the CDR3 is 14 residues. V lost 7 bases and J lost 0, with 12 bases in between. CDR1 is MNHEY, CDR2 SVGAGI, per germline. Here the CDR3 DNA reads TGTGCCAGCACCCGGACGGAAGCTAACTATGGCTACACCTTC. This gives the protein CASTRTEANYGYTF.

V gene TRBV7-3 combines with J gene TRBJ2-3, with D tentatively TRBD2 (7 bases). V dropped 4 bases and J dropped 5 bases, with 13 bases sitting between them. This CDR3 comprises 14 residues. Germline CDR1 is SGHTA and CDR2 is FQGTGA. CDR3 loop: CASSSQGRGDTQYF. CDR3 coding DNA: TGTGCCAGCAGCTCCCAGGGGAGGGGAGATACGCAGTATTTT.

V is TRBV11-2 and J is TRBJ1-1; D uncertain. The CDR3 loop spans 12 amino acids. The germline CDR1 and CDR2 sequences are SGHAT and FQNNGV. The ends were cut back, 2 bases at V and 7 bases at J, with 8 bases in the middle. CDR3 DNA sequence: TGTGCCAGCAGCTTATCCGTAAGTGAAGCTTTCTTT. The encoded protein is CASSLSVSEAFF.

The rearrangement uses TRBV29-1 and TRBJ2-1; D may match TRBD1 or TRBD2 (6 bases each). There are 12 residues in the CDR3. V gave up 5 bases and J gave up 4 bases, with 9 bases separating them. The germline CDR1 and CDR2 sequences are SQVTM and ANQGSEA. The CDR3 loop is CSVRGTYNEQFF. DNA of the CDR3: TGCAGCGTTCGCGGGACATACAATGAGCAGTTCTTC.

This clonotype has only a few counts. The V call is TRBV20-1, the J call TRBJ2-3; TRBD1 matches at 7 bases. The CDR3 covers 15 residues. Germline loops: CDR1 DFQATT, CDR2 SNEGSKA (reference sequence). V dropped 3 bases and J dropped 4; count of bases not matched to a gene: 10. The DNA of the CDR3 is TGCAGTGCTAGTCTACAGGGGATTACGGCAGATACGCAGTATTTT. This translates into CSASLQGITADTQYF.

The chain recombines TRBV2 with TRBJ2-3; 7 positions match TRBD1. V shed 6 bases, J shed 0 bases, and the junction held 6 bases outside the gene matches. The germline CDR1 and CDR2 sequences are SNHLY and FYNNEI. The CDR3 extends over 15 amino acids. As DNA, the CDR3 is TGTGCCAGCAGGGACAGGCGGTTAAGCACAGATACGCAGTATTTT. This gives the protein CASRDRRLSTDTQYF.

This sequence joins TRBV7-9 and TRBJ1-3; possibly TRBD1 for D (6 bases). V lost 0 bases, J lost 0 bases, and 12 bases lay in between. Germline CDR1 reads SEHNR; CDR2 reads FQNEAQ (reference sequence). This CDR3 has 17 amino acids. The DNA of the CDR3 is TGTGCCAGCAGCTTAGCCCACGGGGACAACTCTGGAAACACCATATATTTT. It is translated as CASSLAHGDNSGNTIYF.

This clonotype came up a few times. V usage is TRBV7-9 and J usage is TRBJ2-7; D gene ambiguous. There are 12 residues in the CDR3. Germline V gives CDR1 SEHNR, CDR2 FQNEAQ (reference sequence). The germline V and J ends were trimmed by 5 bases and 6 bases, with 11 bases remaining between them. Written as DNA, the CDR3 is TGTGCCAGCAGCCTTCCAGGTGGCGAGCAGTACTTC. Residues: CASSLPGGEQYF.

This clonotype was found many times. The chain employs TRBV5-1 and TRBJ2-3; possible D gene TRBD2, 5 bases. The V and J ends lost 6 bases and 0 bases respectively, with 11 bases between them. Germline V gene data show CDR1 as SGHRS and CDR2 as YFSETQ. The CDR3 extends over 14 amino acids. For the CDR3, the DNA is TGCGCCAGCAAACTAGGGCAGAGCACAGATACGCAGTATTTT. Its translation is CASKLGQSTDTQYF.

This clonotype was seen a handful of times. This chain uses TRBV7-9 with TRBJ2-1; TRBD1 matches 8 bases. V shed 2 bases and J 6 bases; nucleotides not matched to a gene: 6. Germline CDR1 is SEHNR and CDR2 is FQNEAQ (reference sequence). This CDR3 comprises 15 residues. The CDR3 region is CASSLQGALPNEQFF. In DNA form, the CDR3 reads TGTGCCAGCAGCTTACAGGGGGCCCTCCCCAATGAGCAGTTCTTC.

This clonotype was seen more than once but under ten times. This chain joins TRBV23-1 and TRBJ1-1; tentative D call: TRBD1 (5 bases). TRBV23-1 is sorted into the ORF group, with uncertain function. CDR3 length: 17 amino acids. Trimming shortened V by 1 base and J by 3 bases, and 18 bases separated the two germline ends. This chain's CDR3 is CASSQCGAAEWDTEAFF. The CDR3 nucleotides read TGCGCCAGCAGTCAATGCGGGGCCGCAGAATGGGACACTGAAGCTTTCTTT.

This clonotype was detected a few times. This rearrangement joins TRBV2 to TRBJ2-3; 9 nucleotides align to TRBD1. The CDR3 is 15 residues long. Germline V gives CDR1 SNHLY, CDR2 FYNNEI. With V trimmed by 4 bases and J by 2 bases, 4 bases remained unmatched. The CDR3 DNA reads TGTGCCAGCAGTGGGGGGACAGGGAACACAGATACGCAGTATTTT. Translating it yields CASSGGTGNTDTQYF.

This clonotype turned up a few times. The chain couples TRBV2 to TRBJ1-5; D ambiguous. The CDR3 consists of 14 residues. Germline V gene lookup returns CDR1 SNHLY and CDR2 FYNNEI. V shed 6 bases and J shed 2 bases, with 11 bases lying between them. The CDR3 region is CASRRESGNQPQHF. The CDR3 bases are TGTGCCAGCAGGAGGGAGTCGGGCAATCAGCCCCAGCATTTT.